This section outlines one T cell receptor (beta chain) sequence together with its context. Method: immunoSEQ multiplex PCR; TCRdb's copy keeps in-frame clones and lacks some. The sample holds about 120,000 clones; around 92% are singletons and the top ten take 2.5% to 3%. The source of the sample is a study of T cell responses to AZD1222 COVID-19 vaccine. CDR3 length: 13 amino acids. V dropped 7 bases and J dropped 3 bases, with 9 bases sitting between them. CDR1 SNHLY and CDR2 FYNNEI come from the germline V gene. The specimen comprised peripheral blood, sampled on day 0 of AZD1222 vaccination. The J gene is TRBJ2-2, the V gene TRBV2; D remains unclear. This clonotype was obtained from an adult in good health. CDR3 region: CASTRLHTGELFF. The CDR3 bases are TGTGCCAGCACCAGATTACACACCGGGGAGCTGTTTTTT.